This T cell receptor beta chain was identified in a study of OX40 agonist ivuxolimab in advanced cancers. The overall study: Of the participants, 35% to 50% had some prior anti-PD-1, anti-PD-L1 or anti-CTLA-4 therapy, which was allowed. Patients achieving partial responses numbered three: one hepatocellular carcinoma case and two cutaneous melanoma cases.

Details on this clone: The antigen is not known.

Regarding the study as a whole: Blood T cells, both CD4+ and CD8+, expanded clonally by week 6 at 0.1 to 3.0 mg/kg.

The table came from immunoSEQ multiplex PCR; TCRdb's copy has only in-frame clones and leaves some out. Of 45,000 to 60,000 clones in the sample, roughly 78% were seen once. This CDR3 region has 15 residues. Trimming removed 0 bases from V and 2 bases from J, with 10 bases in between. The germline gives CDR1 SGHNT, CDR2 YYREEE (reference sequence). J is TRBJ2-3 and V is TRBV5-4; D is possibly TRBD1 (6 bases). The sample here was CD4+ or CD8+ T cells sorted from blood, taken in a trial of the OX40 agonist ivuxolimab. This TCR was sampled from an adult with an advanced solid tumor such as melanoma, head and neck, liver or kidney cancer. In DNA, the CDR3 is TGTGCCAGCAGCTTGGACAGGGCAAACACAGATACGCAGTATTTT. It is translated as CASSLDRANTDTQYF.